This T cell receptor beta chain was captured by sequencing in a study of identical twins. TCRdb reprocessed the 5' RACE reads with MiXCR, giving one entry per CDR3 protein. The sample lists 650,000 to 750,000 distinct CDR3 sequences, around 20% occurring once. CDR3 length equals 15 residues. CDR1 SGHAT and CDR2 FQDESV come from the germline V gene (reference sequence). The V end lost 4 bases, the J end lost 5 bases, and 17 bases lay between the germline ends. These data were also filed under a second study, of T cells expressing NK-cell markers. Turning to that study: Source material for TCR beta repertoires consisted of sorted CD3+CD56+NKG2C+, CD3+CD56+NKG2C- and CD3+CD56-NKG2C+ T cells.

This TCR came from a woman aged 18-29 years in good health. Sequencing was done on a sample of PBMCs. The gene calls are TRBV11-1 and TRBJ2-5; maybe TRBD1 (6 bases). As DNA, the CDR3 is TGTGCCAGCAGCTCGCCACAGGGTCCGGGGGAGACCCAGTACTTC. It yields the protein CASSSPQGPGETQYF.